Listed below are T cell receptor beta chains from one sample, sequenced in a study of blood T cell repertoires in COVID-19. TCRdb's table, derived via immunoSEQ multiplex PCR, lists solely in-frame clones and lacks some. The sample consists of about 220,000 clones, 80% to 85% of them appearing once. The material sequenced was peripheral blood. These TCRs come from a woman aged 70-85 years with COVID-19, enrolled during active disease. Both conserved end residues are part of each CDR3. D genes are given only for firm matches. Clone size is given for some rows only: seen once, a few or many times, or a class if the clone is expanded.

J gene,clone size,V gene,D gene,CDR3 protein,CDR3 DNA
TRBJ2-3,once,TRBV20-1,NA,CSASRASDTQYF,TGCAGTGCCAGTAGAGCGTCAGATACGCAGTATTTT
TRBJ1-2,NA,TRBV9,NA,CASTSEGPGGYTF,TGTGCCAGCACCTCGGAGGGCCCGGGGGGCTACACCTTC
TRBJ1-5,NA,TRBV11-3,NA,CASSLAGRDSNQPQHF,TGTGCCAGCAGTCTTGCGGGGAGAGATAGCAATCAGCCCCAGCATTTT
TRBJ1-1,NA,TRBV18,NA,CASSPPQGSNTEAFF,TGTGCCAGCTCACCTCCCCAGGGTTCTAACACTGAAGCTTTCTTT
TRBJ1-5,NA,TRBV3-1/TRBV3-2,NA,CASSQDTSGGSNQPQHF,TGTGCCAGCAGCCAAGATACGTCGGGGGGAAGCAATCAGCCCCAGCATTTT
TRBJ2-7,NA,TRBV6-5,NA,CASSPTEYYEQYF,TGTGCCAGCAGTCCGACAGAATACTACGAGCAGTACTTC
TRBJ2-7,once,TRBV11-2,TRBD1,CASSPGTAYEQYF,TGTGCCAGCAGCCCAGGGACAGCCTACGAGCAGTACTTC
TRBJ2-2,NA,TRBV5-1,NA,CASSFIPNTGELFF,TGCGCCAGCAGCTTTATCCCCAACACCGGGGAGCTGTTTTTT
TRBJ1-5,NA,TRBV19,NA,CASSMTDSNQPQHF,TGTGCCAGTAGTATGACAGATAGCAATCAGCCCCAGCATTTT
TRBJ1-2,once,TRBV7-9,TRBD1,CASSFEQGAKIGYTF,TGTGCCAGCAGTTTTGAACAGGGGGCGAAGATCGGCTACACCTTC
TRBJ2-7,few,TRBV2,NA,CASRVLLSSYEQYF,TGTGCCAGCAGGGTACTTCTGAGCTCCTACGAGCAGTACTTC
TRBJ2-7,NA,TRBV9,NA,CASSPGLASSYEQYF,TGTGCCAGCAGCCCCGGCCTAGCGTCGTCCTACGAGCAGTACTTC
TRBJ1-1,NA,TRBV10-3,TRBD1,CAISEPDRGNTEAFF,TGTGCCATCAGTGAGCCGGACAGGGGAAACACTGAAGCTTTCTTT
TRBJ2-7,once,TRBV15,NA,CATSRGAGAHEQYF,TGTGCCACCAGCAGAGGTGCAGGGGCCCACGAGCAGTACTTC
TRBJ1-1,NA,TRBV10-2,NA,CASRIEGNTEAFF,TGCGCCAGCCGGATTGAGGGGAACACTGAAGCTTTCTTT
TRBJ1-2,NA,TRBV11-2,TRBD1,CASSFHRGGWTF,TGTGCCAGCAGCTTCCACAGGGGGGGTTGGACCTTC
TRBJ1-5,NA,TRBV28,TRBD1,CASRKPQGANQPQHF,TGTGCCAGCAGAAAGCCGCAGGGGGCAAATCAGCCCCAGCATTTT
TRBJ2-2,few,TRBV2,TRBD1,CASSDGQGFSGELFF,TGTGCCAGCAGTGACGGACAGGGTTTTAGCGGGGAGCTGTTTTTT
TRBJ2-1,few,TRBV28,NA,CASSSASSYNEQFF,TGTGCCAGCAGTTCGGCTAGCTCCTACAATGAGCAGTTCTTC
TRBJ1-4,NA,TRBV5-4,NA,CASSLEAGNEKLFF,TGTGCCAGCAGCTTAGAGGCAGGGAATGAAAAACTGTTTTTT
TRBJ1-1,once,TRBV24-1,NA,CATRPGDPNTEAFF,TGTGCCACCCGTCCAGGGGACCCGAACACTGAAGCTTTCTTT
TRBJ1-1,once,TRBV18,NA,CASSRGGTEAFF,TGTGCCAGCTCACGAGGGGGCACTGAAGCTTTCTTT
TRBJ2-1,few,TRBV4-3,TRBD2,CASSQQLAGVYNEQFF,TGCGCCAGCAGCCAACAGCTAGCGGGAGTCTACAATGAGCAGTTCTTC
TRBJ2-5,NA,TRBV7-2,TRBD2,CASSLIAGGWETQYF,TGTGCCAGCAGCTTGATAGCGGGAGGGTGGGAGACCCAGTACTTC
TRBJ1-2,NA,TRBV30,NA,CAWSVSNYGYTF,TGTGCCTGGAGTGTCTCTAACTATGGCTACACCTTC
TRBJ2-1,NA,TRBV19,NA,CASSIIRGGRNEQFF,TGTGCCAGTAGTATTATCAGGGGCGGCCGTAATGAGCAGTTCTTC
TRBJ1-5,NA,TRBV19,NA,CASSIEWGDSGQPQHF,TGTGCCAGTAGTATAGAATGGGGGGATTCGGGTCAGCCCCAGCATTTT
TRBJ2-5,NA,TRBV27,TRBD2,CASSSRWGGQETQYF,TGTGCCAGCAGTTCTAGGTGGGGGGGACAAGAGACCCAGTACTTC
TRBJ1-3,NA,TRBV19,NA,CASSPDRLWKHHIF,TGTGCCAGTAGTCCGGACAGACTCTGGAAACACCATATATTT
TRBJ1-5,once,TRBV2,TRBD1,CASSLGQGANQPQHF,TGTGCCAGCAGTTTAGGACAGGGGGCAAATCAGCCCCAGCATTTT
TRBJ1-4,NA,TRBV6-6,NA,CASSSRDTQLDKLFF,TGTGCCAGCAGTTCCCGGGACACACAATTGGATAAACTGTTTTTT
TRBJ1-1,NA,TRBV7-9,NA,CASSSLGVPLLTEAFF,TGTGCCAGCAGCTCCCTGGGAGTGCCCTTACTCACTGAAGCTTTCTTT
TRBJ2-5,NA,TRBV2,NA,CASKEEFSSETQYF,TGTGCCAGCAAAGAGGAATTCTCCTCGGAGACCCAGTACTTC
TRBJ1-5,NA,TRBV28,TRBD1,CASSPGQGIRPQHF,TGTGCCAGCAGTCCGGGACAGGGCATCAGGCCCCAGCATTTT
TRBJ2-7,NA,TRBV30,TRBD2,CAWSVFSGSDEQYF,TGTGCCTGGAGTGTTTTTAGCGGGAGCGACGAGCAGTACTTC
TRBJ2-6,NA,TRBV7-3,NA,CASTITPTGANVLTF,TGTGCCAGCACCATCACGCCTACTGGGGCCAACGTCCTGACTTTC
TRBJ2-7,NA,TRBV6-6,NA,CASSLPGHSYEQYF,TGTGCCAGCAGTCTTCCGGGACACAGCTACGAGCAGTACTTC
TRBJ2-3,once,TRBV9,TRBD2,CASSDISGSGTDTQYF,TGTGCCAGCAGCGATATTAGCGGGAGTGGCACAGATACGCAGTATTTT
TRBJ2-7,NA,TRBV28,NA,CASSSPGRGATYEQYF,TGTGCCAGCAGTTCTCCCGGCAGGGGTGCTACCTACGAGCAGTACTTC
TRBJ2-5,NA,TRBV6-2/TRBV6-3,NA,CASSYPGTLQETQYF,TGTGCCAGCAGTTACCCCGGGACTCTCCAAGAGACCCAGTACTTC
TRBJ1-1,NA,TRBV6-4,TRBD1,CASSDLPGQGADEAFF,TGTGCCAGCAGTGACTTACCGGGACAGGGGGCCGATGAAGCTTTCTTT
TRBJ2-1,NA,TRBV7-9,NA,CASRKDPGFIEQFF,TGTGCCAGCAGAAAAGACCCGGGGTTTATTGAGCAGTTCTTC
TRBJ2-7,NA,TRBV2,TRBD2,CASSEGGSFYEQYF,TGTGCCAGCAGTGAGGGCGGGAGCTTCTACGAGCAGTACTTC
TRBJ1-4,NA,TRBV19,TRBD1,CASRPTGGLEKLFF,TGTGCCAGTAGACCGACAGGGGGACTCGAAAAACTGTTTTTT
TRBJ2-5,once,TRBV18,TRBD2,CATSREGGQETQYF,TGTGCCACCTCGCGGGAGGGGGGCCAAGAGACCCAGTACTTC
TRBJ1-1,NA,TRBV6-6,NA,CASSPSPRNTEAFF,TGTGCCAGCAGCCCTAGCCCGCGGAACACTGAAGCTTTCTTT
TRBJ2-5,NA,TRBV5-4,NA,CASSAEISPRTQYF,TGTGCCAGCAGCGCGGAAATATCCCCCAGGACCCAGTACTTC
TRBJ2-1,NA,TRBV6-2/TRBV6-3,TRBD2,CASSYVAGGPKGYNEQFF,TGTGCCAGCAGTTACGTAGCGGGAGGGCCTAAAGGCTACAATGAGCAGTTCTTC
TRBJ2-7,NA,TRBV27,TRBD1,CASSLDGTVTYEQYF,TGTGCCAGCAGTTTAGATGGGACAGTAACCTACGAGCAGTACTTC
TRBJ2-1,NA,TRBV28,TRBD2,CASRYTSGSYNEQFF,TGTGCCAGCAGATATACTAGCGGGAGCTACAATGAGCAGTTCTTC
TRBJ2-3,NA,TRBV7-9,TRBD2,CASSSLPLAGSQDTQYF,TGTGCCAGCAGCTCCCTCCCACTAGCGGGAAGTCAAGATACGCAGTATTTT
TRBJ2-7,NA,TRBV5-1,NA,CASRRTGTAYEQYF,TGCGCCAGCAGACGCACAGGGACCGCCTACGAGCAGTACTTC
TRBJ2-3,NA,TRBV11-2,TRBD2,CASSYRSGMADTQYF,TGTGCCAGCAGCTACCGTAGCGGGATGGCAGATACGCAGTATTTT
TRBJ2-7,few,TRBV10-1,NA,CAIETKAYEQYF,TGCGCCATCGAGACAAAAGCCTACGAGCAGTACTTC